Listed below are T cell receptor beta chains from one sample, sequenced in a study of T-cell memory formation after mild COVID-19. Each CDR3 protein gets one entry after TCRdb re-called the 5' RACE reads with MiXCR. The profile shows 200,000 to 300,000 distinct CDR3 sequences, just over 15% of them singletons. The specimen sequenced was PBMCs or a T cell subset sorted from them (not recorded which). The receptors were sampled from an adult woman who had mild COVID-19 (a few samples of this study predate the infection). Cell type and time point are not known. Both conserved end residues are trimmed from each CDR3.

v_call: TRBV5-1; cdr3_aa: ASSSGLAATYEQY
v_call: TRBV11-2; cdr3_aa: ASRHVRYQGSGANVLT
v_call: TRBV11-2; cdr3_aa: ASSLQRQETQY
v_call: TRBV24-1; cdr3_aa: ATSDYVGSAF
v_call: TRBV7-9; cdr3_aa: ASSIPSSPYEQY
v_call: TRBV5-1; cdr3_aa: ASSLDRYTDTQY
v_call: TRBV4-1; cdr3_aa: ASRMEQGPNYEQY
v_call: TRBV4-3; cdr3_aa: ASSQDGGQAYGYT
v_call: TRBV5-1; cdr3_aa: ASSLAGGVSTEAF
v_call: TRBV6-5; cdr3_aa: ASSYWSTQTGELF
v_call: TRBV12-3/TRBV12-4; cdr3_aa: ASSLDRRMKLD
v_call: TRBV7-9; cdr3_aa: ASSSGDRPMSSYNEQF
v_call: TRBV5-1; cdr3_aa: ASSSVGTSGLGEQY
v_call: TRBV30; cdr3_aa: AWSLAGGPSEQY
v_call: TRBV5-1; cdr3_aa: ASKYLAGELF
v_call: TRBV5-1; cdr3_aa: ASSLQASNTEAF
v_call: TRBV7-2; cdr3_aa: ASSMQGTYNSPLH
v_call: TRBV11-2; cdr3_aa: ASSSSGRNGHEQY
v_call: TRBV19; cdr3_aa: ASSNTGVTEAF
v_call: TRBV24-1; cdr3_aa: ATQGLVNTGELF
v_call: TRBV5-1; cdr3_aa: ASSPTADAGGANVLT
v_call: TRBV19; cdr3_aa: ASSIDYRAPWNEQF
v_call: TRBV7-8; cdr3_aa: ASSLGSPRAYEQY
v_call: TRBV4-3; cdr3_aa: ASSPRGHTGQGAYNEQF
v_call: TRBV9; cdr3_aa: ASKEALGGVVCEQY
v_call: TRBV5-1; cdr3_aa: ASRPSGTYNYGYT
v_call: TRBV15; cdr3_aa: ATSWANQPQH
v_call: TRBV12-3/TRBV12-4; cdr3_aa: ASSFRQGVSYEQY
v_call: TRBV12-3/TRBV12-4; cdr3_aa: ASRQTTGVDGYT
v_call: TRBV24-1; cdr3_aa: ATSGGQGPNQPQH
v_call: TRBV21-1; cdr3_aa: ASRLDRGSTDTQY
v_call: TRBV6-5; cdr3_aa: ASSYEPGTVRREAF
v_call: TRBV9; cdr3_aa: ASSAPRAGGPQDTQY
v_call: TRBV18; cdr3_aa: ASSSGSTNEKLF
v_call: TRBV20-1; cdr3_aa: SARDPSGSTDTQY
v_call: TRBV20-1; cdr3_aa: SARDGGGTYNSPLH
v_call: TRBV5-1; cdr3_aa: ASSDGSTGAGTEAF
v_call: TRBV20-1; cdr3_aa: SAPGRGVLISGANVLT
v_call: TRBV21-1; cdr3_aa: ASSKNPLVWGQGGRNTEAF
v_call: TRBV7-2; cdr3_aa: ASSLGPPRPQH
v_call: TRBV19; cdr3_aa: ASKRVDTGELF
v_call: TRBV7-9; cdr3_aa: ASSSGPGETQY
v_call: TRBV6-2/TRBV6-3; cdr3_aa: ASSYSRVRATQETQY
v_call: TRBV7-2; cdr3_aa: ASSSRRQRLNTGELF
v_call: TRBV2; cdr3_aa: ASSYVTGGRGQY
v_call: TRBV9; cdr3_aa: ASSVTGTSYEQY
v_call: TRBV23-1; cdr3_aa: ASSQPLMKAPSDEQF
v_call: TRBV20-1; cdr3_aa: SAREGTAKYEQY